This T cell receptor beta chain emerged from a study of blood T cell repertoires in COVID-19. The authors' processing: Using reference gene primer amplification, nucleated cell counts were estimated. Some clones are missing from TCRdb's copy, which holds only in-frame ones; the method was immunoSEQ multiplex PCR. The V and J calls and clone size are taken from that table; D and trimming were inferred from the DNA. The sample lists 45,000 to 65,000 clones, 78% occurring once. Germline CDR1 is SGHNT and CDR2 is YYREEE (reference sequence). The ends were cut back, 5 bases at V and 7 bases at J, with 10 bases in the middle. CDR3 size: 11 residues.

This TCR came from a human donor in a cohort sampled during active COVID-19. V is TRBV5-4 and J is TRBJ2-7; D call uncertain. Sequenced sample: peripheral blood. The DNA for the CDR3 is TGTGCCAGCAGTATCGGTACTGAGCAGTACTTC. The encoded protein is CASSIGTEQYF.